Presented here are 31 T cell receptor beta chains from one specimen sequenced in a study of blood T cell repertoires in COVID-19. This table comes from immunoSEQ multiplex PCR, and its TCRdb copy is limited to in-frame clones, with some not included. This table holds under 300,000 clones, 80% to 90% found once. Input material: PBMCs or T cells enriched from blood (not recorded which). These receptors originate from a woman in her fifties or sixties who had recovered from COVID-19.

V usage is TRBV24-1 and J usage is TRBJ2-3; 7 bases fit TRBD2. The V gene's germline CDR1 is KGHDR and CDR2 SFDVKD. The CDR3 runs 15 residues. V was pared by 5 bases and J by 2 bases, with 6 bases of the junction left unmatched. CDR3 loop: CATSGGRENTDTQYF. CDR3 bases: TGTGCCACCAGTGGTGGGCGGGAGAACACAGATACGCAGTATTTT.

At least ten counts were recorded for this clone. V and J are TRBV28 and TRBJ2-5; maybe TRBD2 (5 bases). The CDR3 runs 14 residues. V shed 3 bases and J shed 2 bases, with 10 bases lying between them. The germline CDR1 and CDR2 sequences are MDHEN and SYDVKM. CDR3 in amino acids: CASSFGSGQETQYF. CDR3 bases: TGTGCCAGCAGTTTTGGCTCGGGACAAGAGACCCAGTACTTC.

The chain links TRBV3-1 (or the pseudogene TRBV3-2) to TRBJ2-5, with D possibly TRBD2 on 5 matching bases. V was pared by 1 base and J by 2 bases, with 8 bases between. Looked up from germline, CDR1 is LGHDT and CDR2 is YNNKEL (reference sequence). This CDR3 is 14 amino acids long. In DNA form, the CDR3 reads TGTGCCAGCAGCCAAGGTAGCGAACAAGAGACCCAGTACTTC. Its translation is CASSQGSEQETQYF.

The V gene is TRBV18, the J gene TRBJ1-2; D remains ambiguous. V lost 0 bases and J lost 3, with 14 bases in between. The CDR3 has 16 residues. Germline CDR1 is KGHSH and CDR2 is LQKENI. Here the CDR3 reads CASSPPSRNRDYGYTF. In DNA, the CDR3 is TGTGCCAGCTCACCACCTTCGAGAAATCGGGACTATGGCTACACCTTC.

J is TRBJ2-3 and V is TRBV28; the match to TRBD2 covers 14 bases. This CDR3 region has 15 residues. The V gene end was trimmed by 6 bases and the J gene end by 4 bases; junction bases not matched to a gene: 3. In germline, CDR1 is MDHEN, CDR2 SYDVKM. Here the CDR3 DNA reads TGTGCCAGCAGGACTAGCGGGAGGGCCCCAGATACGCAGTATTTT. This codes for CASRTSGRAPDTQYF. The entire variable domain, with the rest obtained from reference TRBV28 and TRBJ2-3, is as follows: DVKVTQSSRYLVKRTGEKVFLECVQDMDHENMFWYRQDPGLGLRLIYFSYDVKMKEKGDIPEGYSVSREKKERFSLILESASTNQTSMYLCASRTSGRAPDTQYFGPGTRLTVL.

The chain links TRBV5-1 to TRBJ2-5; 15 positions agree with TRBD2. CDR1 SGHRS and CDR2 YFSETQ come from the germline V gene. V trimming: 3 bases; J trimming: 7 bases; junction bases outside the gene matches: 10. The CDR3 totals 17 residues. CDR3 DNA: TGCGCCAGCAGCTCACGTGGACTAGCGGGAGGGGTCATGACCCAGTACTTC. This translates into CASSSRGLAGGVMTQYF. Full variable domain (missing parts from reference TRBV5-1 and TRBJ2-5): KAGVTQTPRYLIKTRGQQVTLSCSPISGHRSVSWYQQTPGQGLQFLFEYFSETQRNKGNFPGRFSGRQFSNSRSEMNVSTLELGDSALYLCASSSRGLAGGVMTQYFGPGTRLLVL.

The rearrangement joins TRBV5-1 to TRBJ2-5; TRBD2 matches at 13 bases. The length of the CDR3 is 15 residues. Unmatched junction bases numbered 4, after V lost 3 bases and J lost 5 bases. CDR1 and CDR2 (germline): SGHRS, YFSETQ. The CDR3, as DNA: TGCGCCAGCAGCTATACACTAGCGGGAGGGGAGACCCAGTACTTC. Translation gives CASSYTLAGGETQYF.

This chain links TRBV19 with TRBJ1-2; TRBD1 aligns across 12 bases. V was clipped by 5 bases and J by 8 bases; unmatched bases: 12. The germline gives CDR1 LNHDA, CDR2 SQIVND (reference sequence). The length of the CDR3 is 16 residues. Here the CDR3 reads CASSVSGTGGLGGYTF. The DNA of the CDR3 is TGTGCCAGTAGTGTGTCCGGGACAGGGGGCCTTGGCGGCTACACCTTC.

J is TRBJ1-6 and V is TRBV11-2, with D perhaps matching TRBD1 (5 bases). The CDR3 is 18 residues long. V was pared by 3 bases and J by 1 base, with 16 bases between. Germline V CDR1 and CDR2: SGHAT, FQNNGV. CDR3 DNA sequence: TGTGCCAGCAGCTTCCCGCGGGGGGGGAGGTCCTATAATTCACCCCTCCACTTT. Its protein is CASSFPRGGRSYNSPLHF.

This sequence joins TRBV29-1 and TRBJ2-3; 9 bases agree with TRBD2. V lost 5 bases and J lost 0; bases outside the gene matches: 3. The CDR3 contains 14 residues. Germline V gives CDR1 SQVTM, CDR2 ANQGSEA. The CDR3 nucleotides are TGCAGCGTTCAAACTAGCGGGAGCACAGATACGCAGTATTTT. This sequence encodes CSVQTSGSTDTQYF.

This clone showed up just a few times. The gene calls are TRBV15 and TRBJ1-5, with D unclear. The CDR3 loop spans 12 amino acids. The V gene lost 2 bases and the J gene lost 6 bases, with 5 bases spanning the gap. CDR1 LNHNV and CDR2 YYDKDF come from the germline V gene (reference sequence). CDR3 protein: CATSRPGQPQHF. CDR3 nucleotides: TGTGCCACCAGCAGACCCGGTCAGCCCCAGCATTTT.

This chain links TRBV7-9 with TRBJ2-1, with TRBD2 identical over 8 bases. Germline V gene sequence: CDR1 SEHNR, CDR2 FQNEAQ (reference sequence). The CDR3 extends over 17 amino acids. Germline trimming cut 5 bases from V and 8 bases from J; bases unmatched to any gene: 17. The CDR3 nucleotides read TGTGCCAGCAGCCCCGCAATGTTCGGGAGGGCCGTCGATGAGCAGTTCTTC. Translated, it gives CASSPAMFGRAVDEQFF. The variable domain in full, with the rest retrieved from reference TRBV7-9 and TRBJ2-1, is DTGVSQNPRHKITKRGQNVTFRCDPISEHNRLYWYRQTLGQGPEFLTYFQNEAQLEKSRLLSDRFSAERPKGSFSTLEIQRTEQGDSAMYLCASSPAMFGRAVDEQFFGPGTRLTVL.

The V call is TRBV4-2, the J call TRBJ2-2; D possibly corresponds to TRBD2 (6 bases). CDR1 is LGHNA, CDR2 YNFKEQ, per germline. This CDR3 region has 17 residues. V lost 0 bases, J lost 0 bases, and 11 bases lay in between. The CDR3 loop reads CASSQDMRGSNTGELFF. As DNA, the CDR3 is TGTGCCAGCAGCCAAGATATGCGGGGTTCGAACACCGGGGAGCTGTTTTTT.

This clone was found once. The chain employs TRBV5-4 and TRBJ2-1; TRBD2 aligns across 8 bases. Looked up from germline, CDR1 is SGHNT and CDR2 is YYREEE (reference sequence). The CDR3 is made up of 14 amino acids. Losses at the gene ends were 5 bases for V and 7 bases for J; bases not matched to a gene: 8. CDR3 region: CASRSPGGLNEQFF. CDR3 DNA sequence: TGTGCCAGCAGATCTCCGGGAGGGTTAAATGAGCAGTTCTTC.

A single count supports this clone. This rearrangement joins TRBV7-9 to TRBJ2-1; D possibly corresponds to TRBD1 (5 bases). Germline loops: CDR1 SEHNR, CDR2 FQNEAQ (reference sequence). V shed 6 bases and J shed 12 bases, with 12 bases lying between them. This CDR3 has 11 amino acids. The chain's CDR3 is CASSRQQVQFF. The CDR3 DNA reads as TGTGCCAGCAGTCGACAACAGGTGCAGTTCTTC.

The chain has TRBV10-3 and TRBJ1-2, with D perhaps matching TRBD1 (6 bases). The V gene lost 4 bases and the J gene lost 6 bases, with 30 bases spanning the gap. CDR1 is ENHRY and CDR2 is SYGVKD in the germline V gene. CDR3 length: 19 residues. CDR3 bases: TGTGCCATCAGTGGGAGAAGGGTGGTAACAGGGCTTTATAAGGATGGCTACACCTTC. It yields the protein CAISGRRVVTGLYKDGYTF.

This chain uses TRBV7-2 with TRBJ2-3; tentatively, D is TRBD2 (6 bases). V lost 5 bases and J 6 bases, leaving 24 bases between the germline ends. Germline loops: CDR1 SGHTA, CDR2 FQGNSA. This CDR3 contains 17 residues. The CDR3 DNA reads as TGTGCCAGCAGCCCCCCGCGGGGTAGAGGCGGGAAGGATACGCAGTATTTT. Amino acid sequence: CASSPPRGRGGKDTQYF.

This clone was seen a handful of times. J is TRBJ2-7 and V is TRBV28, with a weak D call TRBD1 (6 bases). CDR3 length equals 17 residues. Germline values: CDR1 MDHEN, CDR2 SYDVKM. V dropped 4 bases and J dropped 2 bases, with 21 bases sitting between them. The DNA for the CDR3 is TGTGCCAGCAGTTCGAGACAGGACCACAATTTCCCCTACGAGCAGTACTTC. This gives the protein CASSSRQDHNFPYEQYF.

Written as DNA, the CDR3 is TGTGCCAGCAGTCAGACATTATTCTCTGGAAACACCATATATTTT. It specifies CASSQTLFSGNTIYF. The J gene is TRBJ1-3, the V gene TRBV2, with D uncertain. V was cut by 5 bases and J by 0 bases, with 11 bases left in between. CDR1 is SNHLY, CDR2 FYNNEI, per germline. The CDR3 consists of 15 residues.

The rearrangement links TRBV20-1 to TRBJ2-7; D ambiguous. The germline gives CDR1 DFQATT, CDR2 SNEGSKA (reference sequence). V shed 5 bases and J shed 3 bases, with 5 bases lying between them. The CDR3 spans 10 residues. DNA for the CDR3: TGCAGTGCTCCTTTCTACGAGCAGTACTTC. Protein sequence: CSAPFYEQYF.

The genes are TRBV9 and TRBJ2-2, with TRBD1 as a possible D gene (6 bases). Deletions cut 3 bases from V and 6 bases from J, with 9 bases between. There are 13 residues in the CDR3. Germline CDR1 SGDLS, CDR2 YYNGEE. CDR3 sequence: CASSGKGAGELFF. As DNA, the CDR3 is TGTGCCAGCAGCGGGAAGGGGGCCGGGGAGCTGTTTTTT.

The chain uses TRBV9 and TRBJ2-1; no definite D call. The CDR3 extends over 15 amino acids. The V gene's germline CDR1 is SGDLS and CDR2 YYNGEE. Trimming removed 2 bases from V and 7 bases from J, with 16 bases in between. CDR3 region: CASSVASWVGNEQFF. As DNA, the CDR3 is TGTGCCAGCAGCGTTGCGTCGTGGGTCGGGAATGAGCAGTTCTTC.

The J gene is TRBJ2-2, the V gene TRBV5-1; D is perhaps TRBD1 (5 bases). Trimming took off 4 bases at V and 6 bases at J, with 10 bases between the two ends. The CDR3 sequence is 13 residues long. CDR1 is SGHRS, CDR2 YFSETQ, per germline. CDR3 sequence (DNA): TGCGCCAGCAGCCACAGGTTCCCCGGGGAGCTGTTTTTT. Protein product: CASSHRFPGELFF.

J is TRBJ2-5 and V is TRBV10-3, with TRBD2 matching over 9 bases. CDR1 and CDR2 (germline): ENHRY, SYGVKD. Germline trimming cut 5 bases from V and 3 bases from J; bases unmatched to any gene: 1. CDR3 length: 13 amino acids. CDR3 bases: TGTGCCATCAGTTTAGCGGGAGAAGAGACCCAGTACTTC. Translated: CAISLAGEETQYF.

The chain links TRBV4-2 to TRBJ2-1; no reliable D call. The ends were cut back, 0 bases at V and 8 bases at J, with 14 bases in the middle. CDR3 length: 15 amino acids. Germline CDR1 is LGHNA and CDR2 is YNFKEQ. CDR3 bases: TGTGCCAGCAGCCAAGATGGTAGAGAGCATTATGAGCAGTTCTTC. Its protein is CASSQDGREHYEQFF.

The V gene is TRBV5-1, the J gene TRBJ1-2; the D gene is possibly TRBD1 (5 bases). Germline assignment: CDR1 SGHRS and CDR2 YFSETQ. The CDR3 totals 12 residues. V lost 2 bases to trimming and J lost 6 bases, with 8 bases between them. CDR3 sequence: CASSFQGNGYTF. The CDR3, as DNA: TGCGCCAGCAGCTTTCAGGGCAATGGCTACACCTTC.

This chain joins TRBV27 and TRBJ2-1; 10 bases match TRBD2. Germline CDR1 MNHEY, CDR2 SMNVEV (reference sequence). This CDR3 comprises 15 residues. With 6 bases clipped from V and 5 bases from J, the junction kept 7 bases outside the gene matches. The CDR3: CASSKGTSAHNEQFF. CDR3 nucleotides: TGTGCCAGCAGCAAAGGGACTAGCGCCCACAATGAGCAGTTCTTC.

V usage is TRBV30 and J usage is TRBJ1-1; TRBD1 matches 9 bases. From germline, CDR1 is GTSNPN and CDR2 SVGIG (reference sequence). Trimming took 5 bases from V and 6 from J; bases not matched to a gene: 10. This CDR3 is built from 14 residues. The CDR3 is CAWEKQGAHSEAFF. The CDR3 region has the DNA TGTGCCTGGGAAAAACAGGGGGCGCATTCTGAAGCTTTCTTT.

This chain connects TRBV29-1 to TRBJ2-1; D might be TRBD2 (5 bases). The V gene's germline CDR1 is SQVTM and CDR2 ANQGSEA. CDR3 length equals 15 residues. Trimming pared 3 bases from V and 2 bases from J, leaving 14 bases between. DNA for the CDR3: TGCAGCGTTGATGGTTGGGTCGGGGCCTACAATGAGCAGTTCTTC. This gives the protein CSVDGWVGAYNEQFF.

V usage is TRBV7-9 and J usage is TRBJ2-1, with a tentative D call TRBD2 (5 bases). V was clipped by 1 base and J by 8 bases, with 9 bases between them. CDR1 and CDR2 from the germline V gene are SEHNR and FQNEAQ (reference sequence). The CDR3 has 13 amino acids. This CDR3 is CASSLGASHEQFF. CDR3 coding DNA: TGTGCCAGCAGCTTAGGGGCTAGCCATGAGCAGTTCTTC.

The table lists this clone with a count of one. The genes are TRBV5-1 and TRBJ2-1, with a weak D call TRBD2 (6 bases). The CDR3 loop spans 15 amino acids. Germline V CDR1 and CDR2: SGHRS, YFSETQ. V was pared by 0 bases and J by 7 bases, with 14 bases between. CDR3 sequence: CASSLVGGFGNEQFF. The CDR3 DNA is TGCGCCAGCAGCTTGGTGGGGGGATTCGGGAATGAGCAGTTCTTC.